The T cell receptor beta chain described here comes from a study of identical twins. Addition of a universal primer site occurred through template switching, and cDNA carried unique molecular identifiers. From the 5' RACE reads, TCRdb called clonotypes with MiXCR, one entry per CDR3 protein. The data hold about 900,000 distinct CDR3 sequences, with approximately 13% observed a single time. Germline assignment: CDR1 DFQATT and CDR2 SNEGSKA (reference sequence). The germline V and J ends were trimmed by 0 bases and 5 bases, with 17 bases remaining between them. This CDR3 is 16 amino acids long. Regarding this clonotype: Its antigen is not identified.

Study-level findings and limits: Models underpredicted monozygotic twin sharing of out-of-frame TCR alpha. While abundant cord blood beta clonotypes carried fewer insertions, memory repertoires showed no such pattern.

The sample was also linked to a second study, of yellow fever vaccine responses in identical twins.

Sequencing used PBMCs. The TCR was taken from a woman aged 18-30 years in good health. V gene TRBV20-1 combines with J gene TRBJ2-1, with TRBD2 as a possible D gene (7 bases). CDR3 sequence: CSARDQRGGANNEQFF. In DNA, the CDR3 is TGCAGTGCTAGAGATCAGAGGGGGGGCGCCAACAATGAGCAGTTCTTC.